This paragraph reports one TCR beta chain. Its antigen is undetermined. TCRdb keeps only in-frame clones here, not all; method: immunoSEQ multiplex PCR. The data contain about 81,000 clones, approximately 89% of them singletons. The data are from a study of T cell responses to AZD1222 COVID-19 vaccine. Study results and caveats: Baseline seropositivity occurred in only 5 to 7 AZD1222 recipients. Recipients of two AZD1222 doses showed rising Spike-specific TCR breadth and depth. The donor group comprised mostly white British people and more females; the analysis possibly underestimated clonal diversity.

CDR1 and CDR2 from the germline V gene are MDHEN and SYDVKM. There are 15 residues in the CDR3. Between the trimmed V and J ends, which lost 5 bases and 5 bases, there was a span of 13 bases. Specimen: peripheral blood, collected 28 days after the second AZD1222 dose. This clonotype was sampled from an adult who received the AZD1222 COVID-19 vaccine. The genes are TRBV28 and TRBJ1-6; a weak D match, TRBD1 (6 bases). The CDR3 DNA is TGTGCCAGCAGTCGGTTGGGACATAATAATTCACCCCTCCACTTT. It translates to CASSRLGHNNSPLHF.